The entry below gives a single TCR beta chain sequence along with its context. What it binds is not known. Using its own MiXCR run on the 5' RACE reads, TCRdb lists one record per CDR3 protein. The sample holds hundreds of thousands of distinct CDR3 sequences, 15% to 20% seen once. The data belong to a study of T-cell memory formation after mild COVID-19. Study-level information: Largely donor-specific TCR clusters were found.

The CDR3 extends over 14 amino acids. Looked up from germline, CDR1 is LNHDA and CDR2 is SQIVND (reference sequence). V was pared by 9 bases and J by 2 bases, with 6 bases of the junction left unmatched. Overall study findings and caveats: Specificity for SARS-CoV-2 was not confirmed among the second-wave clones peaking on day 37. CD4/CD8 balance characterized clones contracting day 15 to 85, and CD4+ skew characterized later expanders.

The sequenced sample was PBMCs or a T cell subset sorted from them (not recorded which). The sequence was obtained from an adult woman who had mild COVID-19 (a few samples of this study predate the infection). Cell type and time point are not known. This chain links TRBV19 with TRBJ2-7; 11 nucleotides align to TRBD1. CDR3 sequence reads: CASRRDRGTYEQYF. In nucleotides, the CDR3 is TGTGCCAGCCGCCGGGACAGGGGGACCTACGAGCAGTACTTC.